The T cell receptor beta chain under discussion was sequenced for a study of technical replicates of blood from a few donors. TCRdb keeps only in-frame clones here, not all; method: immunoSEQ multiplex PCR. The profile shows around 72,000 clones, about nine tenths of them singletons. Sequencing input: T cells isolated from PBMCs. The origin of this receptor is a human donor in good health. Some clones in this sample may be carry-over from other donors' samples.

CDR3 DNA sequence: TGTGCCAGCAGACAGGGAATTACCACTGAAGCTTTCTTT. Amino acids: CASRQGITTEAFF. The V and J genes are TRBV28 and TRBJ1-1; D may be TRBD1 (6 bases). Per germline, CDR1 MDHEN and CDR2 SYDVKM. Trimming took off 6 bases at V and 4 bases at J, with 12 bases between the two ends. This CDR3 region has 13 residues.